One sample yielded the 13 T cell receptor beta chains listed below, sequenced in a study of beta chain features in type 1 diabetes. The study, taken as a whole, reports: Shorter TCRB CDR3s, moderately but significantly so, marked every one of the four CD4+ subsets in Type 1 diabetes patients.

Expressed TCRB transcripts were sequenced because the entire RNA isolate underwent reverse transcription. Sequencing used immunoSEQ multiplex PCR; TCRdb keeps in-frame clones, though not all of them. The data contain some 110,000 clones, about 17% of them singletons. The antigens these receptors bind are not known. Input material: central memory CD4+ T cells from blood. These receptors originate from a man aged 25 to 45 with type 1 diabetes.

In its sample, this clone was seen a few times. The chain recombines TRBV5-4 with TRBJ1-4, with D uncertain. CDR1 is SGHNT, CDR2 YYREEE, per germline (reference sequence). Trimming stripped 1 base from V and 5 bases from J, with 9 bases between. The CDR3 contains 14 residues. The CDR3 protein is CASSLSQLNEKLFF. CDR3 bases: TGTGCCAGCAGCTTGAGTCAGCTAAATGAAAAACTGTTTTTT.

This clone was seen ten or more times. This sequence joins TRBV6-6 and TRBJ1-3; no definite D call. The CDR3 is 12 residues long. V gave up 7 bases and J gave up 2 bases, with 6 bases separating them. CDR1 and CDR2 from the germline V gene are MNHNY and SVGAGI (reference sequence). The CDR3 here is CASKAAGNTIYF. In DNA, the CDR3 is TGTGCCAGCAAGGCAGCTGGAAACACCATATATTTT.

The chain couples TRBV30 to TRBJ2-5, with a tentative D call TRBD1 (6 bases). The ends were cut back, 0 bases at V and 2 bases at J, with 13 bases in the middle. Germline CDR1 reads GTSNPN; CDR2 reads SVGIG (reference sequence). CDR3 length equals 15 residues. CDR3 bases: TGTGCCTGGAGTGTATTCGGGACAAGGCAAGAGACCCAGTACTTC. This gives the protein CAWSVFGTRQETQYF.

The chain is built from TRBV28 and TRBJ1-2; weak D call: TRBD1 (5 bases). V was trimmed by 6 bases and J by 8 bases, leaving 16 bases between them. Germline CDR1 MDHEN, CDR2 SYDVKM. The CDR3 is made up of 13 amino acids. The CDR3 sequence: CASRPGLTYGYTF. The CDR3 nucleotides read TGTGCCAGCAGGCCGGGACTTACTTACGGCTACACCTTC.

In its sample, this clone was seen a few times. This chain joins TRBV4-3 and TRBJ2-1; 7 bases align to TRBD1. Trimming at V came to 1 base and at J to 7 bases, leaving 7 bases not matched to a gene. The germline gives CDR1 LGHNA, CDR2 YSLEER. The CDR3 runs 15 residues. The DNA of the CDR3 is TGCGCCAGCAGCCAAGGGGCAGGGGGTGGAAATGAGCAGTTCTTC. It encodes CASSQGAGGGNEQFF.

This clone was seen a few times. CDR3 sequence (DNA): TGTGCCAGCAGCTCCGCACAGGCAGGGGTCGGGGAGCTGTTTTTT. Translation: CASSSAQAGVGELFF. V and J are TRBV13 and TRBJ2-2, with D tentatively TRBD1 (6 bases). The germline CDR1 and CDR2 sequences are PRHDT and FYEKMQ (reference sequence). The CDR3 is 15 amino acids. Between the trimmed V and J ends, which lost 4 bases and 7 bases, there was a span of 16 bases.

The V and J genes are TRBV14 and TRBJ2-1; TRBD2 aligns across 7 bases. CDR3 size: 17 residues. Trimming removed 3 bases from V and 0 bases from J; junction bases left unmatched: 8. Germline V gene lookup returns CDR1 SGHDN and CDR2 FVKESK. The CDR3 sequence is CASSHSLGGSSYNEQFF. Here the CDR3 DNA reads TGTGCCAGCAGCCATTCCTTGGGAGGGAGCTCCTACAATGAGCAGTTCTTC.

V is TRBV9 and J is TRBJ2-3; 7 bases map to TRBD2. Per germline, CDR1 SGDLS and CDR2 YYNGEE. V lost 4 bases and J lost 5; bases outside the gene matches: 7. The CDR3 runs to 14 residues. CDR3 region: CASSSRLAQDTQYF. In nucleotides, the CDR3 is TGTGCCAGCAGCTCACGACTAGCACAAGATACGCAGTATTTT.

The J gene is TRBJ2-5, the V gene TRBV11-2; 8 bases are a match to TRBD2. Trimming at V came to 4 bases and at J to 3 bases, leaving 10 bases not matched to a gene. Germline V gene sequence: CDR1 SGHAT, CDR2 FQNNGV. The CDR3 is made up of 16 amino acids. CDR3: CASSSTGGGLKETQYF. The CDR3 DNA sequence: TGTGCCAGCAGCTCTACAGGCGGGGGGCTCAAAGAGACCCAGTACTTC.

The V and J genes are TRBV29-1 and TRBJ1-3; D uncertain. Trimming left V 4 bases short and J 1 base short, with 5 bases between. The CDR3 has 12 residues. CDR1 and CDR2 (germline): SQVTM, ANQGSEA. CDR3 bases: TGCAGCGTTGGGACGTCTGGAAACACCATATATTTT. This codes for CSVGTSGNTIYF.

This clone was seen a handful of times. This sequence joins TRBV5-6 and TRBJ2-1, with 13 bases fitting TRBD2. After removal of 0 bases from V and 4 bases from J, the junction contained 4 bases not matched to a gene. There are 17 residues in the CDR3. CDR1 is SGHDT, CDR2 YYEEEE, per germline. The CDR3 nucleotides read TGTGCCAGCAGCTTGGCCCCGGGACTAGCGGGGTACAATGAGCAGTTCTTC. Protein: CASSLAPGLAGYNEQFF.

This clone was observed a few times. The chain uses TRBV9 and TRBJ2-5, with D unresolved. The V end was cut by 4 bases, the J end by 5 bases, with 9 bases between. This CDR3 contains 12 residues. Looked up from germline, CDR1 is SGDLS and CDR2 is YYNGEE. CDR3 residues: CASSTTRETQYF. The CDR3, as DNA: TGTGCCAGCAGCACTACCAGGGAGACCCAGTACTTC.

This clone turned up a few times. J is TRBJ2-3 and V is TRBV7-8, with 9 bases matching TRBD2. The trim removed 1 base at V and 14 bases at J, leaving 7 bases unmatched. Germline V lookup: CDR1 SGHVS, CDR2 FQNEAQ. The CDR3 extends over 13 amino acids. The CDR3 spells CASSLERRGGPYF. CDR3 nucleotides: TGTGCCAGCAGCTTAGAGCGGCGGGGGGGCCCGTATTTT.